This is a list of T cell receptor beta chains from one sample in a study of control samples from healthy donors and cancer patients. The protocol was immunoSEQ multiplex PCR, while the TCRdb copy is restricted to in-frame clones and leaves out a portion. The sample yields about 83,000 clones, 91% seen once. Specimen: blood. These receptors originate from a man between 25 and 39 years old in good health. Each CDR3 is given without its conserved first and last residue. The order of the fields is clone size, V gene, J gene, CDR3 protein. Clone size is given for some rows only: seen once, a few or many times, or a class if the clone is expanded.

once	TRBV28	TRBJ2-3	ASSSAYTDRTDTQY
NA	TRBV5-1	TRBJ2-1	ASSLVFSSYNEQF
few	TRBV11-2	TRBJ1-3	ASSFTRHPFGGNTIY
NA	TRBV6-6	TRBJ1-6	ATGQGSFSPLH
NA	TRBV18	TRBJ1-2	ASSPNRDAGRLGYT
NA	TRBV19	TRBJ2-7	ASTAGYGSYEQY
NA	TRBV2	TRBJ2-7	AASRQGFSYEQY
NA	TRBV7-2	TRBJ1-1	ASSLVRANTEAF
few	TRBV5-4	TRBJ2-7	ASSTGGYEQY
NA	TRBV25-1	TRBJ2-7	ASRGDGIGEQY
NA	TRBV5-6	TRBJ1-5	ASSLGTGINQPQH
NA	TRBV29-1	TRBJ1-1	SVLQGGTEAF
NA	TRBV21-1	TRBJ1-3	ASSVPGQVLSGNTIY
NA	TRBV12-5	TRBJ1-5	ASGLDNQPQH
once	TRBV4-1	TRBJ2-1	ASSQPGTSGVFSYNEQF
NA	TRBV5-1	TRBJ1-5	ASSLTPANQPQH
NA	TRBV27	TRBJ2-7	ASSWRAEYEQY
NA	TRBV19	TRBJ1-4	ASSIGRTTNEKLF
once	TRBV27	TRBJ2-7	ATRWGPYEQY
NA	TRBV21-1	TRBJ1-5	ASIHRGVGGDQPQH
NA	TRBV12-3/TRBV12-4	TRBJ1-2	ASSSGGNYGYT
NA	TRBV12-3/TRBV12-4	TRBJ2-1	ASTPDSPNEQF
NA	TRBV6-2/TRBV6-3	TRBJ1-2	ASSFPGYRPSNYGYT
once	TRBV27	TRBJ2-7	ASSLGTGSSYEQY
NA	TRBV15	TRBJ2-3	ATSARHSGNPGADTQY
once	TRBV6-4	TRBJ2-3	ASSGTGNTDTQY
NA	TRBV25-1	TRBJ1-2	ASEGGGYT
NA	TRBV9	TRBJ2-1	ASSVGGGGSYNEQF
NA	TRBV4-3	TRBJ1-1	ASSLEGQTEAF
NA	TRBV6-5	TRBJ2-3	ASTRDYGTDTQY
once	TRBV2	TRBJ2-7	ASAPTGTGGHEQY
NA	TRBV25-1	TRBJ1-1	ASTPGDIDTEAF
NA	TRBV4-2	TRBJ1-2	ASSRQDYRENYGYT
NA	TRBV9	TRBJ2-7	ASSVAPKDEQY
NA	TRBV7-2	TRBJ1-1	ASSLRGQGGDTEAF
NA	TRBV10-1	TRBJ2-7	ASTNGRSSYEQY